This T cell receptor (beta chain) was documented in a study of blood T cell repertoires in COVID-19. Looking at the study overall: The United States, Italy and Spain supplied acute and convalescent COVID-19 samples. In each case, the material was cDNA or gDNA derived from T cells, B-cell-depleted T cells, or PBMCs.

In the original analysis: Estimation of nucleated cell counts was performed using reference gene primer amplification. Profiling relied on immunoSEQ multiplex PCR, and the TCRdb table lists in-frame clones only, not all of them. Clone size and V and J calls were adopted from that table, with D and trimming inferred from the DNA. The sample lists about 210,000 clones, about 85% seen once, with 0.55% to 0.75% in the top ten. This clone showed up just a few times. This CDR3 is 15 amino acids long. The V gene end was trimmed by 2 bases and the J gene end by 6 bases; junction bases not matched to a gene: 9. Germline CDR1 reads SNHLY; CDR2 reads FYNNEI.

The chain joins TRBV2 to TRBJ1-1; TRBD1 agrees at 7 bases. The clonotype comes from a man aged 35 to 55 with acute or convalescent COVID-19. The sequenced sample was peripheral blood. CDR3 bases: TGTGCCAGCAGTGAACCCTGGAGGGGGCGGGCTGAAGCTTTCTTT. It is translated as CASSEPWRGRAEAFF.